What follows describes a single T cell receptor beta chain. Ten or more counts support this clonotype. The clone's antigen remains unknown. Base qualities were left out, and no much larger clone turns up one base away. Hyperthyroidism patients were newly diagnosed, with disease duration under 2 months, and aged 18 to 65 years. Exclusion was applied to patients with uncontrolled infections, other autoimmune diseases, pregnancy or lactation. Diagnoses relied on clinical symptoms, serum thyroxine and TRAb, thyroid ultrasound and orbital computed tomography. Blood from progressor patients was collected at the time of first diagnosis with hyperthyroidism, before any ophthalmopathy symptoms had appeared. PBMCs were isolated from around 10 ml of fresh peripheral blood by Ficoll-Paque density gradient centrifugation. Patients classed as progressors first received a Graves' hyperthyroidism diagnosis and then went on to develop ophthalmopathy during follow-up. Total RNA was extracted using Trizol reagent, and RNA quality was assessed on an Agilent 2100 Bioanalyzer.

These data are taken from a study of T cells in Graves' hyperthyroidism and ophthalmopathy (dated by TCRdb to about 2019). Regarding the research as a whole: Peripheral blood samples were taken at initial diagnosis, before any treatment was given. TCR V-J signatures able to tell the groups apart were searched for in a discovery cohort of 90 to 100 patients, of whom 43 had Graves' ophthalmopathy and some 60 had stable Graves' hyperthyroidism. Prospective prediction of ophthalmopathy was tested in an independent validation cohort consisting of 18 to 20 hyperthyroidism patients and 15 or so patients who later progressed to ophthalmopathy. The roughly 91 discovery patients were randomly divided into training and test sets at a 7:3 ratio. The study also compared thyroid tissue and blood T-cell repertoires from a handful of Graves' hyperthyroidism patients. Once sampling was done, hyperthyroidism patients were given methimazole at a starting dose of 30 mg daily, whereas ophthalmopathy patients were given high-dose intravenous methylprednisolone. TCR Vbeta CDR3 sequencing of roughly 140 peripheral blood samples (under 45 ophthalmopathy, 70 to 85 hyperthyroidism and around 17 progressor patients) is reported in the paper.

A distance of 10 bases separates the germline ends of V and J, which lose 4 bases and 0 bases respectively. Per the germline V gene (reference sequence), MNHEY is the CDR1 and SMNVEV is the CDR2. The CDR3 has 14 amino acids, counting the end cysteine and phenylalanine. Here the CDR3 DNA is all that survives: 42 bases in frame from base 1. Findings and caveats that apply to the study as a whole: In validation, the model predicted progression to ophthalmopathy a median of roughly 6.2 months before onset, with approximately 71% sensitivity and roughly 79% specificity. Sample size was not statistically predetermined, and investigators were not blinded to group allocation. Most expanded thyroid clonotypes (frequency above 0.001) were also detected in blood, a finding suggesting that blood repertoires may reflect thyroid immune responses. A 13 V-J signature model separated ophthalmopathy from stable hyperthyroidism, with nearly 90% sensitivity and around 84% specificity in cross-validation and 80%/75% in testing.

The TCR beta CDR3 regions were amplified from RNA transcripts. The first round of RT-PCR for the TCR CDR3 was performed with the HTBI primer set and the Qiagen OneStep RT-PCR kit. The libraries were constructed in a second round of multiplex PCR and then size-selected and purified. The libraries were sequenced on an Illumina HiSeq2000 using paired-end 100 bp reads. Processing in the source paper ran as follows. Raw data were processed with SOAPnuke, discarding reads with adapters, uncalled bases, mean Phred below 15, or no exact constant-primer or identifier match. High-quality paired reads were merged using COPE v1.2.5, and each unique nucleotide sequence was defined as a clonotype. Clonotypes were aligned to IMGT TRBV, TRBD and TRBJ reference segments using MiTCR v1.1. Only V-J combinations with frequency above 0.0001, covering roughly 99% of repertoires, were analysed. A TCS score was defined as the ratio between F50 (clonal expansion) and ExV (chaos), using BLOSUM62-based TCRdist between CDR3 peptides within each V-J. Welch's t-statistics and random forest reduced fewer than 600 V-J features to 13, which were used in a naive Bayes classifier (R e1071). TCRdb reprocessed the public reads (quality trimming at Q25 with fastp, clone calling with MiXCR) and kept in-frame beta chains. Rows with one shared CDR3 protein collapse into an entry with the most common genes and DNA. None of the V and J calls come from the authors' own analysis; TCRdb made them. This sample lists 350,000 or so distinct CDR3 sequences; about 18% were detected once. Around a third of the sample belongs to the ten largest clones.

The origin of this receptor is a woman in her twenties or thirties with Graves' hyperthyroidism that later progressed to Graves' ophthalmopathy. The V and J segments used are TRBV27 and TRBJ2-7; the D gene is unclear. The sequenced material came from blood. The DNA sequence follows: TGTGCCAGCAGTTCCCCAATAACCTCCTACGAGCAGTACTTC. The resulting protein is CASSSPITSYEQYF.